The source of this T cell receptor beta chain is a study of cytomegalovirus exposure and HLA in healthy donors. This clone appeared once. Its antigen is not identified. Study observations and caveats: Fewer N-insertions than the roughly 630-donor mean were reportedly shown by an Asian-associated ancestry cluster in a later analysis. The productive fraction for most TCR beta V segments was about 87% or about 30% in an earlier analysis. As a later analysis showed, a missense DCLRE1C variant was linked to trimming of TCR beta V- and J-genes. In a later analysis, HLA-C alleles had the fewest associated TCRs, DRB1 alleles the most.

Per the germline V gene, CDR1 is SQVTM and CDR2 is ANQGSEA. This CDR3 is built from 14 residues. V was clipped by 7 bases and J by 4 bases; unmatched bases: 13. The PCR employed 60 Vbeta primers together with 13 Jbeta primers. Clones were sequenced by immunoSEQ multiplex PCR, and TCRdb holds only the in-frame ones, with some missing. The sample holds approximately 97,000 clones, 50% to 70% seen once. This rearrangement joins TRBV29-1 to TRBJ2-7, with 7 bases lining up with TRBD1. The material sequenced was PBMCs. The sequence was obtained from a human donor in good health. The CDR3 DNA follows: TGCAGCGCAGAAACAGGGGTCCCCAGTTACGAGCAGTACTTC. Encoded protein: CSAETGVPSYEQYF.